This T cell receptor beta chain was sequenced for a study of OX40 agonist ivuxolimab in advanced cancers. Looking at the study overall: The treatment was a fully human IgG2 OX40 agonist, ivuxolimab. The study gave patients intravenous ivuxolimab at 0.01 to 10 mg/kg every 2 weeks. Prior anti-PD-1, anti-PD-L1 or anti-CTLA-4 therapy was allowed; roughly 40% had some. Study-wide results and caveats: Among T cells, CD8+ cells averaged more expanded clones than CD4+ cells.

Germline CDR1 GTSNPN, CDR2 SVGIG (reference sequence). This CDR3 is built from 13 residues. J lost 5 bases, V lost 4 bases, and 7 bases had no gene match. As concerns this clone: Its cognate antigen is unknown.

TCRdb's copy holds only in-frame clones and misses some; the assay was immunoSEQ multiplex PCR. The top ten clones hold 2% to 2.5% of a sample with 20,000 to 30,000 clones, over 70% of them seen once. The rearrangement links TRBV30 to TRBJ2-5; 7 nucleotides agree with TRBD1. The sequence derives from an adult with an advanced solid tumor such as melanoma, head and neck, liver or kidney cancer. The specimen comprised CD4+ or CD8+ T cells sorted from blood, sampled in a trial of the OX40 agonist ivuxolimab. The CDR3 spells CAWTTGVGETQYF. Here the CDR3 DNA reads TGTGCCTGGACCACAGGGGTCGGGGAGACCCAGTACTTC. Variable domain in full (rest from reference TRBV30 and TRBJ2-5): SQTIHQWPATLVQPVGSPLSLECTVEGTSNPNLYWYRQAAGRGLQLLFYSVGIGQISSEVPQNLSASRPQDRQFILSSKKLLLSDSGFYLCAWTTGVGETQYFGPGTRLLVL.